This TCR beta chain was identified in a study of T cell repertoires in cytomegalovirus infection (dated by TCRdb to about 2019). For the study in its entirety: Recently identified HLA-C-restricted CMV epitopes, whose presentation resists viral immunomodulation, were targeted by peptide stimulations together with well-studied HLA-B-restricted epitopes. Donor HLA type was relevant to the analysis, because carriage of CMV infection together with the matching HLA type was indicated by public TCR beta signatures.

Taken with the paper, the label for treatment or condition translates to: in vitro stimulation with specific CMV peptide epitopes to enrich CMV-specific T cells. On this clonotype itself: It lacks a known antigen. No base quality values were provided; no much bigger clone lies one nucleotide off.

Sequencing was carried out with an Illumina HiSeq 1500. In TCRdb, the public reads were trimmed at Q25 with fastp and aligned with MiXCR, with productive beta chains retained. When rows share a CDR3 protein, they turn into one entry using the most common DNA and genes. Within this sample are around 800,000 distinct CDR3 sequences, with about 30% of them counted one time only. The ten largest clones capture over 10% of the sample. The trim is 2 bases for V and 7 bases for J, with a gap of 17 bases between the germline ends. The germline V gene supplies CDR1 SGHTA and CDR2 FQGNSA. CDR3 length: 15 amino acids, cysteine to phenylalanine. Only CDR3 DNA is held: 45 bases, read in frame from base 1. What the authors observed across the whole study: In the ex vivo response, HLA-C-restricted CMV-specific TCR beta clonotypes were dominant, and in two of eight donors the single most frequent clonotype came from this HLA-C-restricted group. Cumulative frequency of public TCR beta family members discriminated carriers of CMV infection plus the relevant HLA type in this cohort and an independent approximately 370-donor cohort.

The clonotype was recovered from a human donor in good health (CMV status not recorded). Some clones in this sample may be carry-over from other donors' samples. Recombination connected TRBV7-2 to TRBJ2-5, with the D gene uncertain. Here the sequenced sample was cultured CD8+ T cells from PBMCs, taken from culture after CMV antigen stimulation. The sequenced DNA: TGTGCCAGCAGCTTACGGCCAGCCCCTGGTGGGACCCAGTACTTC. Protein translation: CASSLRPAPGGTQYF. With the rest looked up from the reference TRBV7-2 and TRBJ2-5 genes rather than sequenced, the full variable domain is GAGVSQSPSNKVTEKGKDVELRCDPISGHTALYWYRQSLGQGLEFLIYFQGNSAPDKSGLPSDRFSAERTGGSVSTLTIQRTQQEDSAVYLCASSLRPAPGGTQYFGPGTRLLVL.